The clone carrying this T cell receptor (beta chain) has a single count. Its antigen is not identified. The method was immunoSEQ multiplex PCR; TCRdb's version includes in-frame clones alone and lacks a portion of them. In the table there are about 93,000 clones, roughly 86% of which are singletons. The CDR3 is 15 amino acids. Losses at the gene ends were 1 base for V and 8 bases for J; bases not matched to a gene: 7. From germline, CDR1 is SNHLY and CDR2 FYNNEI. This sample is part of a study of T cell responses to AZD1222 COVID-19 vaccine. The study's findings and limits: Seropositivity was recorded at baseline in only 6 or 7 AZD1222 recipients. Donors skewed white British and female; clonal diversity was possibly underestimated.

The TCR comes from an adult in good health. The chain joins TRBV2 to TRBJ2-1; 8 bases agree with TRBD2. Source: peripheral blood, taken on day 0 of MenACWY control vaccination. CDR3 in DNA: TGTGCCAGCAGTGAAGAACAGCGGGGGAGGCATGAGCAGTTCTTC. This translates into CASSEEQRGRHEQFF.